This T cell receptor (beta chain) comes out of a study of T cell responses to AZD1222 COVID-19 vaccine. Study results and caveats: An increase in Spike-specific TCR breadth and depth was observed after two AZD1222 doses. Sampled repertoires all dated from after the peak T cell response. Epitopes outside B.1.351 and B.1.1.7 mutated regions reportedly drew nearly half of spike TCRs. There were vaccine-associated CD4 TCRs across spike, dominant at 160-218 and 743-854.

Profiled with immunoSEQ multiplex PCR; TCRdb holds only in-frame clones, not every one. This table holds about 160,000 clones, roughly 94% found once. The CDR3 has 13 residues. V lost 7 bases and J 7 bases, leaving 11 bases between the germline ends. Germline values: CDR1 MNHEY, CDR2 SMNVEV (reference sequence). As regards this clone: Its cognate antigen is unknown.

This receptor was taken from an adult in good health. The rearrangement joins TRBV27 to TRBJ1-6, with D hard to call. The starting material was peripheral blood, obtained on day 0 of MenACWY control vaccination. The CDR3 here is CASTPGPNSPLHF. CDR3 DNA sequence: TGTGCCAGCACTCCTGGACCGAATTCACCCCTCCACTTT.